A selection of T cell receptor beta chains follows, all from one sample in a study of tumor-infiltrating lymphocytes in primary liver carcinoma. TCRdb fed the multiplex PCR reads into MiXCR, producing one record per CDR3 protein. Of 60,000 to 90,000 distinct CDR3 sequences listed, almost 70% are singletons. The sequencing input was liver tumor tissue from sampling region 4. These receptor sequences come from a man between 40 and 49 years old with primary liver carcinoma and hepatitis B virus infection. CDR3s include the opening cysteine and the closing phenylalanine or tryptophan. Each record gives: J gene, clone size, V gene, D gene, CDR3 protein, CDR3 DNA. The D gene is left open where the match is weak. Expanded clones get a size class; other rows say once, few or many, or leave the size out.

TRBJ2-1,.,TRBV11-2,TRBD2,CASSYYSTSGRGGGFF,TGTGCCAGCAGCTACTATTCAACTAGCGGGAGGGGAGGTGGGTTCTTC
TRBJ2-1,few,TRBV7-3,.,CASSSQVYNEQFF,TGTGCCAGCAGCTCCCAAGTTTACAATGAGCAGTTCTTC
TRBJ1-5,many,TRBV6-6,.,CASSQPEENQPQHF,TGTGCCAGCAGCCAACCTGAGGAGAATCAGCCCCAGCATTTT
TRBJ2-1,many,TRBV28,TRBD2,CASSPGTSGIYLPGVPPNEQFF,TGTGCCAGCAGTCCAGGGACTAGCGGGATATACCTACCCGGCGTACCCCCGAATGAGCAGTTCTTC
TRBJ1-3,.,TRBV6-5,.,CASGRHIPGNTIYF,TGTGCCAGCGGTAGGCATATCCCTGGAAACACCATATATTTC
TRBJ2-3,.,TRBV5-8,TRBD1,CVSSFDRGADTQYF,TGTGTCAGCAGCTTCGACAGGGGGGCGGATACGCAGTATTTT
TRBJ2-3,.,TRBV4-1,.,CAGSQGVGASTDTQYF,TGCGCCGGCAGCCAAGGGGTCGGCGCTAGCACAGATACGCAGTATTTT
TRBJ2-6,few,TRBV11-2,.,CATQRPRSGANVLTF,TGTGCCACCCAGCGGCCGCGCTCTGGGGCCAACGTCCTGACTTTC
TRBJ2-3,.,TRBV11-2,.,CGGGARELVDTQYF,TGTGGCGGAGGGGCACGGGAGCTCGTAGATACGCAGTATTTT
TRBJ2-5,.,TRBV29-1,TRBD1,CGADGTGAQETHYF,TGCGGCGCTGATGGGACAGGGGCCCAGGAGACCCACTACTTC
TRBJ2-7,.,TRBV11-2,.,CASSLDFGTPSFYEQYF,TGTGCCAGCAGCTTGGACTTCGGGACACCCAGCTTCTACGAGCAATACTTC
TRBJ2-5,.,TRBV13,.,CASSSRGRARETQYF,TGTGCCAGCAGCTCCCGGGGGAGAGCGAGAGAGACCCAGTACTTC
TRBJ2-5,.,TRBV5-5,.,CVSTTAVFTGGQTQYF,TGTGTCAGCACCACTGCTGTGTTTACAGGAGGGCAGACCCAGTACTTC
TRBJ1-5,.,TRBV4-2,.,CASCQDGLQPNQPQLF,TGTGCCAGCTGCCAAGATGGGCTACAGCCGAATCAGCCCCAGCTTTTT
TRBJ2-7,once,TRBV7-6,.,CASSSGSSREQYF,TGTGCCAGCAGCTCCGGGTCATCGAGGGAGCAGTACTTC
TRBJ2-1,once,TRBV6-5,TRBD2,CASSYLGSGSTEQFF,TGTGCCAGCAGTTACCTCGGAAGCGGGAGTACTGAGCAGTTCTTC
TRBJ2-1,many,TRBV7-9,TRBD1,CASTSGQGDNEQFF,TGTGCCAGCACCTCGGGACAGGGCGACAATGAGCAGTTCTTC
TRBJ1-3,many,TRBV28,.,CASSLSWGRRASGNTIYF,TGTGCCAGCAGTTTAAGCTGGGGACGGAGAGCCTCTGGAAACACCATATATTTT
TRBJ1-2,.,TRBV7-9,.,CARRPQGGNYGYAF,TGTGCCCGCAGACCCCAGGGAGGGAACTATGGCTACGCTTTC
TRBJ2-7,.,TRBV7-9,.,CASSLGEKDYEQYF,TGCGCCAGCAGCTTAGGGGAAAAAGACTACGAGCAGTACTTC
TRBJ2-7,.,TRBV7-9,.,CTSSDAWEQYF,TGTACCAGCAGCGATGCTTGGGAACAGTACTTC
TRBJ2-5,few,TRBV2,.,CASSELLETQYF,TGTGCCAGCAGTGAACTCCTAGAGACCCAGTACTTC
TRBJ2-4,many,TRBV12-3/TRBV12-4,.,CASSRLSQDIQYF,TGTGCCAGCAGCAGACTTAGTCAAGACATTCAGTACTTC
TRBJ2-7,.,TRBV6-5,TRBD2,CVSSRGLAGEYEQYF,TGTGTCAGCAGCCGGGGACTAGCGGGAGAATACGAGCAGTATTTC
TRBJ2-5,.,TRBV2,TRBD1,CASRPQGRETQYF,TGTGCCAGCAGGCCACAGGGGCGGGAGACCCAGTACTTC
TRBJ1-2,.,TRBV6-5,.,CASSSQDYGYIF,TGTGCCAGCAGCTCTCAGGACTATGGCTACATCTTC
TRBJ2-2,.,TRBV4-2,.,CVSSQDLQGPWELFF,TGTGTCAGCAGCCAAGACCTACAGGGACCCTGGGAGCTGTTTTTT
TRBJ2-2,many,TRBV6-1,TRBD2,CASSDSGREIGELFF,TGTGCCAGCAGTGATAGCGGGAGAGAAATCGGGGAGCTGTTTTTT
TRBJ2-4,.,TRBV10-3,TRBD1,CTISDWTGNVIQYF,TGTACCATCAGTGACTGGACAGGGAACGTCATTCAGTACTTC
TRBJ2-2,few,TRBV11-2,TRBD2,CASSVGLAVSPAGELFF,TGTGCCAGTAGCGTGGGACTAGCAGTCTCCCCGGCCGGGGAGCTGTTTTTT
TRBJ1-2,.,TRBV10-2,.,CASSGGVPYDYTF,TGCGCCAGCAGTGGGGGAGTTCCGTATGACTACACCTTC
TRBJ2-5,.,TRBV29-1,.,CSGTEETQYF,TGCAGCGGGACAGAGGAGACCCAGTACTTT
TRBJ2-3,.,TRBV11-2,.,CASSLQASCTDAQYF,TGTGCCAGCAGCTTACAGGCTTCTTGCACAGATGCGCAGTATTTT
TRBJ2-5,once,TRBV11-2,.,CVSSSWGLGETQYF,TGTGTCAGCAGCTCCTGGGGATTAGGGGAGACCCAGTACTTC
TRBJ2-3,.,TRBV9,TRBD2,CASSVAGVGSPSGRTDTQYF,TGTGCCAGCAGCGTAGCGGGGGTAGGCTCGCCTAGCGGGAGAACAGATACGCAGTATTTT
TRBJ2-3,.,TRBV11-2,.,CASIPPGGRGTDTHYF,TGTGCCAGCATCCCGCCGGGGGGCAGAGGCACAGATACGCACTATTTT
TRBJ2-5,.,TRBV11-2,.,CASRSGNSTYQETQYF,TGTGCCAGCAGATCCGGGAACTCGACCTACCAAGAGACCCAGTACTTC
TRBJ2-7,many,TRBV5-5,.,CASSPEGGGSYEQYF,TGTGCCAGCAGCCCTGAAGGGGGGGGGAGCTACGAGCAGTACTTC
TRBJ1-1,many,TRBV28,.,CAVLASDANTEAFF,TGTGCCGTATTGGCATCGGATGCGAACACTGAAGCTTTCTTT
TRBJ2-1,.,TRBV11-2,TRBD2,CASSFRLAGDFNELFF,TGTGCCAGCAGCTTTCGACTGGCGGGAGATTTCAATGAGCTGTTTTTC
TRBJ2-5,.,TRBV10-2,.,CADRRDMAETQYF,TGCGCCGACAGGAGGGACATGGCAGAGACCCAGTACTTC
TRBJ2-2,few,TRBV11-2,TRBD1,CASSLGRDRVDTGELFF,TGTGCCAGCAGCCTTGGTCGGGACAGGGTCGACACCGGGGAGCTGTTTTTT
TRBJ2-3,.,TRBV11-1,TRBD2,CACNKGLAVGTDAQYF,TGTGCCTGCAACAAGGGACTAGCGGTTGGCACAGATGCGCAGTATTTT
TRBJ2-1,many,TRBV29-1,TRBD2,CSVHLRYLIAGGPVDYYNEQFF,TGCAGCGTTCACCTCCGTTACCTTATAGCGGGAGGGCCGGTTGACTACTACAATGAGCAGTTCTTC
TRBJ2-3,many,TRBV12-3/TRBV12-4,TRBD2,CASSGGGTSGQSTDTQYF,TGTGCCAGCAGTGGCGGGGGGACTAGCGGACAAAGCACAGATACGCAGTATTTT
TRBJ2-3,many,TRBV13,.,CASSLGQKYGGTQYF,TGTGCCAGCAGCTTGGGACAGAAGTACGGGGGTACGCAGTATTTT
TRBJ2-7,.,TRBV4-2,TRBD2,CATTRLAGVCKSYERYF,TGTGCCACTACTAGACTAGCGGGAGTTTGTAAGTCCTACGAGCGGTACTTC
TRBJ2-3,.,TRBV20-1,TRBD2,CSARDTSGNTDTQYF,TGCAGTGCTAGAGACACTAGCGGGAACACAGATACGCAGTATTTT
TRBJ2-5,.,TRBV11-2,.,CASSLSVQEAQYF,TGTGCCAGCAGTTTGAGCGTCCAAGAAGCCCAGTACTTC
TRBJ1-2,.,TRBV5-5,.,CTSSLLGAIGYTF,TGTACCAGCAGCTTGTTGGGGGCTATCGGCTACACGTTC
TRBJ2-7,.,TRBV28,.,CARRGAGNSYEQYF,TGTGCCAGAAGGGGCGCGGGGAACTCCTACGAGCAGTACTTC
TRBJ2-7,.,TRBV6-6,.,CGSSGAPRAYEQYF,TGTGGCAGCAGTGGCGCCCCGAGGGCCTACGAGCAGTACTTC
TRBJ1-5,.,TRBV10-3,.,CAVSDSDSNQPRHF,TGTGCCGTCAGTGACTCGGATAGCAATCAGCCCCGGCATTTT
TRBJ2-5,.,TRBV29-1,.,CSVVRGGSCQETQYF,TGCAGCGTTGTGCGGGGAGGCTCATGTCAAGAGACCCAGTACTTC
TRBJ2-5,many,TRBV7-9,.,CASSSLGLQETQYF,TGTGCCAGCAGCTCTCTGGGACTGCAAGAGACCCAGTACTTC
TRBJ2-5,few,TRBV28,TRBD1,CASSLQGVGETQYF,TGTGCCAGCAGTTTACAGGGGGTCGGGGAGACCCAGTACTTC
TRBJ2-3,.,TRBV7-6,.,CASNLVAGTDTQYF,TGTGCCAGCAACCTAGTAGCCGGCACAGATACGCAGTATTTT
TRBJ2-7,.,TRBV11-2,TRBD2,CASSLSDGLAGGGYEQYF,TGTGCCAGCAGCTTATCAGATGGACTAGCGGGAGGGGGGTACGAACAGTACTTC